The sequence of this T cell receptor beta chain was determined in a study of CD8+ T cells in alopecia areata (dated by TCRdb to the late 2010s). About the full investigation: Female C3H/HeJ recipients, roughly 6-10 weeks old, were grafted with skin from C3H/HeJ donors with spontaneous alopecia (roughly 6-12 months old). To study T cell clonal expansion in alopecia areata, the researchers applied high-throughput TCRbeta sequencing to both the C3H/HeJ mouse model and human patients. Scalp tissue and sorted CD4+ and CD8+ peripheral blood T cells from patchy and totalis/universalis alopecia areata patients and from healthy controls were covered by human TCRbeta sequencing. Clonality in the scalp was compared among normal scalp (n=4), patchy alopecia areata scalp (n=8), and alopecia totalis/universalis scalp (n=8). RNA was obtained with the PAXgene miRNA kit for fixed scalp, the miRNeasy kit for PBMCs, and the RNeasy kit for mouse skin. Amplification of TCRbeta CDR3 regions was done by immunoSEQ multiplex PCR using 35 Vbeta forward primers and 13 Jbeta reverse primers. Paper-wide results and their limitations: Compared with mice, TCR sequences shared between patients were less clear, possibly partly because of HLA diversity across the patient population. Compared with normal scalp, lesional scalp, particularly in alopecia totalis/universalis, had higher clonality and more expanded CD8+ clones, which suggests antigenic drive. Scalp TCR repertoire analysis is complicated because resident alphabeta T cells in normal human skin are also sequenced, whereas mouse skin is dominated by gammadelta T cells.

This clone was counted between two and nine times. There is no known antigen for this receptor. With a mouse as the source, gene names and germline sequences are drawn from the mouse. The CDR3 end lies 4 residues beyond the end of the read and is filled in from the germline J gene. Library method: the immunoSEQ multiplex PCR assay. To provide template for TCR sequencing, every sample had RNA extracted and reverse transcribed into cDNA. First-strand cDNA was synthesized with SuperScript III using a 2:1 mix of oligo-dT and random hexamers. Amplification bias was assessed with a synthetic immune receptor repertoire, and residual bias was removed computationally. Sequencing of the libraries was done on Illumina HiSeq using 60 bp reads that spanned the CDR3 and were read from J toward V. For the original study's pipeline: Raw reads were preprocessed to remove errors, and CDR3 was defined according to IMGT conventions as the region from the conserved cysteine to phenylalanine. Clonality was calculated as 1 minus Shannon entropy normalized by log2 of the number of productive unique TCRs. CD4 or CD8 identity of scalp clones was inferred by cross-referencing scalp TCRbeta sequences with sorted blood CD4 and CD8 repertoires. Here the immuneACCESS table is served through TCRdb, limited to in-frame sequences with V and J called. Missing clones are a known gap in these copies; in checked studies unresolved V genes cover under half, and the rest lacks a known reason. V and J calls and clone size come straight from that table; D and trimming were deduced from the DNA. The sample features about 110,000 clones, and none is a singleton. Roughly a fifth of the sample is in the top ten clones.

The CDR3 numbers 13 residues from cysteine through phenylalanine. The CDR3 was read in part: 27 bases, with the frame set at base 1. Taken from the germline V gene, the CDR1 and CDR2 loops are NSHNY and SYGAGN. V and J lose 3 bases and 3 bases, and a span of 8 bases separates them. The receptor was isolated from a C3H/HeJ mouse with alopecia areata. The MHC haplotype that this mouse strain carries is H2-k. Recombination linked TRBV13-1 to TRBJ2-4; possibly the D gene is TRBD1, per 6 matching bases. Material for sequencing was lesional skin. The sequenced part of the CDR3 DNA is TGTGCCAGCAGTGTCGACAGGCAAAAC. Protein translation: CASSVDRQN. From start to end, the CDR3 is CASSVDRQNTLYF.